This T cell receptor beta chain was observed in a study of T cells in Graves' hyperthyroidism and ophthalmopathy (dated by TCRdb to the late 2010s). In terms of the full investigation: A discovery cohort of around 100 patients, approximately 45 with Graves' ophthalmopathy and approximately 57 with stable Graves' hyperthyroidism, was used to find distinguishing TCR V-J signatures. Following sampling, methimazole starting at 30 mg daily was given to hyperthyroidism patients, and high-dose intravenous methylprednisolone was given to ophthalmopathy patients. The paper describes TCR Vbeta CDR3 sequencing of some 130 peripheral blood samples, made up of under 50 ophthalmopathy patients, approximately 76 hyperthyroidism patients and roughly 17 progressor patients. Whether ophthalmopathy could be predicted prospectively was tested in an independent validation cohort made up of under 20 hyperthyroidism patients plus 17 patients who later progressed to ophthalmopathy. In about 6 Graves' hyperthyroidism patients, the study also compared T-cell repertoires from thyroid tissue with T-cell repertoires from blood. The roughly 100 discovery patients were randomly split 7:3 into training and test sets.

The germline V gene yields ENHRY for CDR1 and SYGVKD for CDR2. Measured from the cysteine to the phenylalanine, the CDR3 is 14 residues long. Only the CDR3 DNA is retained, 42 bases long and in frame from the first base. TCR beta CDR3 regions were amplified from RNA transcripts. For the first round of RT-PCR on the TCR CDR3, the HTBI primer set was used together with the Qiagen OneStep RT-PCR kit. Libraries were constructed in a second round of multiplex PCR, after which size selection and purification were carried out. Paired-end sequencing of the libraries was performed with 100 bp reads on an Illumina HiSeq2000. In the source study's methods: Raw data were processed with SOAPnuke, discarding reads with adapters, uncalled bases, mean Phred below 15, or no exact constant-primer or identifier match. High-quality paired reads were merged with COPE v1.2.5, and unique nucleotide sequences were defined as clonotypes. MiTCR v1.1 was used to align the clonotypes against IMGT TRBV, TRBD and TRBJ reference segments. Only V-J combinations with frequency above 0.0001, covering 99% to 99.2% of repertoires, were analysed. The TCS score was defined as F50 (clonal expansion) divided by E x V (chaos), with BLOSUM62-based TCRdist calculated between CDR3 peptides within each V-J. Welch's t-statistics and random forest reduced just over 500 V-J features to under 15, which were used in a naive Bayes classifier (R e1071). The public reads were reprocessed in TCRdb via fastp at Q25 and MiXCR, keeping in-frame beta chains. Duplicate CDR3 protein sequences are folded into a single record with the most common DNA and genes. The V and J calls here are based on TCRdb, not the publication. Across this sample there are 600,000 or so distinct CDR3 sequences, with 46% seen only once. The ten largest clones take up 6.5% to 9% of the sample.

The study at large found these results: Blood samples also contained most of the expanded thyroid clonotypes (frequency above 0.001), which suggests that blood repertoires may reflect thyroid immune responses. Ophthalmopathy was separated from stable hyperthyroidism by a 13 V-J signature model, with around 90% sensitivity and 81% to 83% specificity obtained in cross-validation and 80%/75% obtained in testing. No statistical method was used to fix the sample size in advance, and group allocation was not hidden from the investigators. In validation, the model predicted progression to ophthalmopathy a median of approximately 6.6 months before onset, with about 67% sensitivity and 72.22% specificity.

With respect to this clonotype: What this receptor recognizes is not known. The germline gene is not matched at one end of the junction; a read error may be the cause.

Graves' hyperthyroidism was defined as stable when no progression to ophthalmopathy occurred over 18 months of follow-up. Hyperthyroidism patients were aged 18 to 65 years and newly diagnosed, with disease duration of less than 2 months. Any patient with an uncontrolled infection, another autoimmune disease, pregnancy or lactation was excluded. Diagnoses relied on clinical symptoms, serum thyroxine and TRAb, thyroid ultrasound and orbital computed tomography. Total RNA was extracted with Trizol reagent, and quality was checked on an Agilent 2100 Bioanalyzer. This sequence originates from a woman younger than 30 with Graves' hyperthyroidism. Donor details come from another sample of the same person, matched by shared clones. The chain uses TRBV10-3 and TRBJ2-3; the D gene identity is not certain. The sample was peripheral blood or thyroid tissue (not recorded which). The CDR3 loop reads CASSPGRYTDTQYF. The DNA sequence is given as TGTGCCAGCAGTCCCGGACGGTACACAGATACGCAGTATTTT.